This T cell receptor beta chain was observed in a study of human T cells and chemical hapten exposure. Points from the study as a whole: TCRs above 1 in 1000 frequency stayed constant with DPC sensitization. Expanded TCRs produced significantly more large CDR3 similarity clusters than controls did.

The study used a library that attached unique molecular identifiers to individual cDNA molecules. TCRdb reprocessed the RACE reads via MiXCR and lists one record per CDR3 protein. The top ten clones hold over 2% of a sample with 200,000 to 300,000 distinct CDR3 sequences, 7% to 10% of them seen once. The time point: pre-sensitization, week 0. Treatment defined: therapeutic diphenylcyclopropenone sensitization with weekly scalp DPC. Those who donated were patients with alopecia, 18 to 70 years of age, and suitable for DPC. In this sample, this clonotype turned up a few times. Its antigen is unknown. Germline V lookup: CDR1 DFQATT, CDR2 SNEGSKA (reference sequence). V was shortened by 0 bases and J by 8 bases, with 17 bases between the two germline ends. The CDR3 sequence is 15 residues long.

This clonotype originated in a woman aged 35 to 49 with alopecia areata. Some clones in this sample may be carry-over from other donors' samples. The sequencing here drew on whole blood, taken in connection with sensitization to the hapten diphenylcyclopropenone (DPC). The genes are TRBV20-1 and TRBJ2-1, with D unresolved. The CDR3: CSARDLAHQLDEQFF. Here the CDR3 DNA reads TGCAGTGCTAGAGATTTAGCCCACCAACTCGATGAGCAGTTCTTC.